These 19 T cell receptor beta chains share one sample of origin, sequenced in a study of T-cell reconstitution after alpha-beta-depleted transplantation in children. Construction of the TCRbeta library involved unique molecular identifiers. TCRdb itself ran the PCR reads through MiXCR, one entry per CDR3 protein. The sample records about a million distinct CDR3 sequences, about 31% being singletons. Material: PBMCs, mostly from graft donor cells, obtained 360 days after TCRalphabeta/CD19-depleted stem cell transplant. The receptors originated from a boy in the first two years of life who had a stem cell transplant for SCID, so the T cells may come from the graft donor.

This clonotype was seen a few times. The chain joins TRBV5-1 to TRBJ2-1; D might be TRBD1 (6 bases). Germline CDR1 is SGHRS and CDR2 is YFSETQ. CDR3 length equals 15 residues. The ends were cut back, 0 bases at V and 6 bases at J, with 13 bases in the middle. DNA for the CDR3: TGCGCCAGCAGCTTGGAAGGGGGTGCTTTCAATGAGCAGTTCTTC. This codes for CASSLEGGAFNEQFF.

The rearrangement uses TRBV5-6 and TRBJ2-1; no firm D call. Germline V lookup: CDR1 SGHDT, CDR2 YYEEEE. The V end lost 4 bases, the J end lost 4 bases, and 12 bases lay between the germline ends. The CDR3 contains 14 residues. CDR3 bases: TGTGCCAGCAGCCCCTTTCTAGATTACAATGAGCAGTTCTTC. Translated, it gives CASSPFLDYNEQFF.

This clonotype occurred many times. The CDR3 region is CASSPPGSYNEQFF. CDR3 nucleotide sequence: TGTGCCAGCTCCCCCCCGGGCTCCTACAATGAGCAGTTCTTC. The V call is TRBV7-2, the J call TRBJ2-1; no reliable D call. The CDR3 runs 14 residues. Trimming removed 8 bases at V and 0 bases at J, with 11 bases between. The germline gives CDR1 SGHTA, CDR2 FQGNSA.

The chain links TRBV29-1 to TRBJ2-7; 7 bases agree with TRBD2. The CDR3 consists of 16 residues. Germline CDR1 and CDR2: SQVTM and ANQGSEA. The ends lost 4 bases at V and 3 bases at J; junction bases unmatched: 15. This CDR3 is CSVVVKGGSSLYEQYF. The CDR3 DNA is TGCAGCGTTGTTGTGAAGGGAGGGTCGTCCCTCTACGAGCAGTACTTC.

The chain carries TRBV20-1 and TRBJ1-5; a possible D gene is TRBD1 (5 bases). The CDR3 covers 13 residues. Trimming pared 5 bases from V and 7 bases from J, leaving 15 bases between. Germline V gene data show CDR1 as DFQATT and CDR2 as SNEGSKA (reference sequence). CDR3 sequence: CSAWQGVRQPQHF. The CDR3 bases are TGCAGTGCTTGGCAGGGTGTTCGGCAGCCCCAGCATTTT.

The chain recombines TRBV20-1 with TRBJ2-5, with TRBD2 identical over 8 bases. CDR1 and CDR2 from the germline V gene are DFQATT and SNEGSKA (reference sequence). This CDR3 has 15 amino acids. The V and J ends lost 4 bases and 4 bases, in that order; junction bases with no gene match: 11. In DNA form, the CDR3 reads TGCAGTGCTAACAACATCGGACTAGCCGGAGAGACCCAGTACTTC. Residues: CSANNIGLAGETQYF.

For the CDR3, the DNA is TGTGCCAGTAGTATCCCGCGGGGGGCGAGCACAGATACGCAGTATTTT. Its protein is CASSIPRGASTDTQYF. V and J are TRBV19 and TRBJ2-3; TRBD2 matches at 8 bases. CDR3 length: 16 amino acids. In germline, CDR1 is LNHDA, CDR2 SQIVND (reference sequence). V lost 3 bases and J lost 0; bases outside the gene matches: 5.

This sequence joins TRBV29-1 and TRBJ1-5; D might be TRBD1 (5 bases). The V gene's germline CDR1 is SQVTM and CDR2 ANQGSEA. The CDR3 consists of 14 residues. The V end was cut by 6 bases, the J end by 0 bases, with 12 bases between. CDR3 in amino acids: CSVLTDNSNQPQHF. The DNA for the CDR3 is TGCAGCGTCCTGACAGACAATAGCAATCAGCCCCAGCATTTT.

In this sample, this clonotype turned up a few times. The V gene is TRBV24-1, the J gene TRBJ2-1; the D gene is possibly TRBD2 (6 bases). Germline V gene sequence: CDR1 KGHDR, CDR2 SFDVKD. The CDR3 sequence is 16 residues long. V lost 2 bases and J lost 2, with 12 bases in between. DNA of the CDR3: TGTGCCACCAGTGATTCTGGGTCGGGGGCCTACAATGAGCAGTTCTTC. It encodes CATSDSGSGAYNEQFF.

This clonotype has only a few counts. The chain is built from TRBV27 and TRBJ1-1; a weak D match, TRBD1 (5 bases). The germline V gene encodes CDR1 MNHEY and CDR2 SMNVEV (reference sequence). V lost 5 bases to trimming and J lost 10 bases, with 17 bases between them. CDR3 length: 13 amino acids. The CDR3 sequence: CASSPWGLGGAFF. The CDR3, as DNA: TGTGCCAGCAGTCCCTGGGGGTTGGGGGGAGCTTTCTTT.

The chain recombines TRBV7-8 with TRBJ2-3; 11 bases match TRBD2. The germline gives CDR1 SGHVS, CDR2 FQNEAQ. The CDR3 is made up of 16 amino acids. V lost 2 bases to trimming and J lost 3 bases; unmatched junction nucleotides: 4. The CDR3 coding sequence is TGTGCCAGCAGCTTACAGGGACTAGCGGCTACAGATACGCAGTATTTT. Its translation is CASSLQGLAATDTQYF.

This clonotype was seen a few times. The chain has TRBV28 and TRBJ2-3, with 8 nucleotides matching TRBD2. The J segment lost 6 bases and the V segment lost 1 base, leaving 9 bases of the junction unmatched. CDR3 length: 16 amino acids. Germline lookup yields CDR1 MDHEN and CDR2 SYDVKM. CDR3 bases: TGTGCCAGCAGTTTATTACGGGGGGGCATAAGGGATACGCAGTATTTT. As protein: CASSLLRGGIRDTQYF.

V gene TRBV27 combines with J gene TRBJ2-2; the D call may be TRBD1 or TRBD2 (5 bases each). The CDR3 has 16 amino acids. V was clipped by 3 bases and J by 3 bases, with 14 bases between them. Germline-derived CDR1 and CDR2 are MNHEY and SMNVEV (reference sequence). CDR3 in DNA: TGTGCCAGCAGTTTCCGGGGCCCTTACGACACCGGGGAGCTGTTTTTT. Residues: CASSFRGPYDTGELFF.

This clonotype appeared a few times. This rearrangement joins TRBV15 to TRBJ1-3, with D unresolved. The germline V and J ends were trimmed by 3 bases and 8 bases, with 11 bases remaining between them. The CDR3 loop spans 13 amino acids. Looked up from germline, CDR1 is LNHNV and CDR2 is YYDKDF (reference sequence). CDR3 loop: CATSRDFGDTIYF. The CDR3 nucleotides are TGTGCCACCAGCAGGGACTTTGGGGACACCATATATTTT.

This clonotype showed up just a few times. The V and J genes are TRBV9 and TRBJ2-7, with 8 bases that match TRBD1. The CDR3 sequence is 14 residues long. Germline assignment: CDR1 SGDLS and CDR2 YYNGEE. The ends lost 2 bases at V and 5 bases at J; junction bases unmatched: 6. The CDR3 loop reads CASSVRGQGDEQYF. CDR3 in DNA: TGTGCCAGCAGCGTCAGGGGGCAAGGAGACGAGCAGTACTTC.

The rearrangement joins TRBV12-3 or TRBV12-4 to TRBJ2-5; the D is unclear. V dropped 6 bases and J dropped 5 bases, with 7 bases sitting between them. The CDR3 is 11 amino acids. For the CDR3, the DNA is TGTGCCAGCAGCGGAGTGGAGACCCAGTACTTC. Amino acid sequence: CASSGVETQYF.

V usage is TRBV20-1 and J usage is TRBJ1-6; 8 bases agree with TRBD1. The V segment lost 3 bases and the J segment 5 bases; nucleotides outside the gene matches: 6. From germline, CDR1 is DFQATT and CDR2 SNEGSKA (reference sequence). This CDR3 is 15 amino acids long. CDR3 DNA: TGCAGTGCTAGGAAGACAGGGGTGGATAATTCACCCCTCCACTTT. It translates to CSARKTGVDNSPLHF.

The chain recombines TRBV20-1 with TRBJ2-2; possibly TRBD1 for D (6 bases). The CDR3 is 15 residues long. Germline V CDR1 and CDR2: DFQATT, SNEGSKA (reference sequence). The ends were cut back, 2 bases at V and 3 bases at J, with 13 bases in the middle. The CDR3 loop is CSARIQGGHTGELFF. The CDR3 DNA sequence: TGCAGTGCTAGAATACAGGGCGGGCACACCGGGGAGCTGTTTTTT.

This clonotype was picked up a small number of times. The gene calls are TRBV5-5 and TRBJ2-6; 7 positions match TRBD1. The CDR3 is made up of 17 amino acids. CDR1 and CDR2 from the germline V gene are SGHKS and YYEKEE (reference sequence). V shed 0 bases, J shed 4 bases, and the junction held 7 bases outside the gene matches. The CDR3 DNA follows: TGTGCCAGCAGCTTGGACGTCGACAGGGTCGGGGCCAACGTCCTGACTTTC. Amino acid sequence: CASSLDVDRVGANVLTF.